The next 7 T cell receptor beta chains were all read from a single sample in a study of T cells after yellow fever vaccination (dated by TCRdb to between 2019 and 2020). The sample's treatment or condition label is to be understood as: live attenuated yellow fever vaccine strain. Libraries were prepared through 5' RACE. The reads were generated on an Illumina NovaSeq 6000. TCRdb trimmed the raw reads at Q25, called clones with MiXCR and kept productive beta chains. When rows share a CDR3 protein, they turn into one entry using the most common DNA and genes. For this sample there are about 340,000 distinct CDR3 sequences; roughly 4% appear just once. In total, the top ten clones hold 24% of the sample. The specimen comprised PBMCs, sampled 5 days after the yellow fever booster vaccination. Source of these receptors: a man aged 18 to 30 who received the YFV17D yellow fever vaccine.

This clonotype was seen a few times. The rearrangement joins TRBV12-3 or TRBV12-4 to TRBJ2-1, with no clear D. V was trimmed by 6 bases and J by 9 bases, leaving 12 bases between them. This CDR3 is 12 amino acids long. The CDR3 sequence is CASRRPSGEQFF. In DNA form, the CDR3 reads TGTGCCAGCAGACGACCCTCCGGTGAGCAGTTCTTC.

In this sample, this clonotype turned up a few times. Here the CDR3 DNA reads TGCGCCAGCAGCCTTACCTCGACAGGGGAGACCCAGTACTTC. Encoded protein: CASSLTSTGETQYF. The genes are TRBV4-1 and TRBJ2-5; 7 nucleotides agree with TRBD1. The CDR3 consists of 14 residues. J gave up 5 bases and V 4 bases, and 7 bases lay outside the gene matches. CDR1 is MGHRA and CDR2 is YSYEKL in the germline V gene.

Written as DNA, the CDR3 is TGTGCCAGCAGTTCGGGCCGATACTTCGAGGGCTACACCTTC. As protein: CASSSGRYFEGYTF. V gene TRBV6-5 combines with J gene TRBJ1-2; no clear D gene. This CDR3 is 14 amino acids long. Germline CDR1 is MNHEY and CDR2 is SVGAGI. V was trimmed by 4 bases and J by 8 bases, leaving 17 bases between them.

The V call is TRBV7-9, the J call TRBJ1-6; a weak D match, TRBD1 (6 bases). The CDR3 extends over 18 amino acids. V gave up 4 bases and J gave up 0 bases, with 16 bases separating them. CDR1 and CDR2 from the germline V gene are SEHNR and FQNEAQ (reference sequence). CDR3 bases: TGTGCCAGCAGCTCCCTGGACAGATCCTACTCCTATAATTCACCCCTCCACTTT. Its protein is CASSSLDRSYSYNSPLHF.

CDR3 loop: CASSYSHRGGLNTEAFF. The CDR3 DNA sequence: TGTGCCAGCAGTTACTCTCACAGGGGAGGGCTGAACACTGAAGCTTTCTTT. The chain is built from TRBV6-5 and TRBJ1-1; TRBD1 matches 7 bases. CDR3 size: 17 residues. The germline gives CDR1 MNHEY, CDR2 SVGAGI. V shed 0 bases, J shed 0 bases, and the junction held 7 bases outside the gene matches.

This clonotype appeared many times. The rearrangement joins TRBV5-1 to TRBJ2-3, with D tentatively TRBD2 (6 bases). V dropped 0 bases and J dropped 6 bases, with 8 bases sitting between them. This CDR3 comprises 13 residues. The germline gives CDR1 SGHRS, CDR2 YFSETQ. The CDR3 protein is CASSLATRDTQYF. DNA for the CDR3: TGCGCCAGCAGCTTGGCGACTAGGGATACGCAGTATTTT. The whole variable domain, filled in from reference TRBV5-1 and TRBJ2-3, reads KAGVTQTPRYLIKTRGQQVTLSCSPISGHRSVSWYQQTPGQGLQFLFEYFSETQRNKGNFPGRFSGRQFSNSRSEMNVSTLELGDSALYLCASSLATRDTQYFGPGTRLTVL.

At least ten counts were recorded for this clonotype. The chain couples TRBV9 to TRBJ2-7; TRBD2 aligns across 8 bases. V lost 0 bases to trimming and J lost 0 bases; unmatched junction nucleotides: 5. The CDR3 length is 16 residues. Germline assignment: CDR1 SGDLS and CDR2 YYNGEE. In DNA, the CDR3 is TGTGCCAGCAGCGTAGGGAGCGGGGGCCCCTCCTACGAGCAGTACTTC. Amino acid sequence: CASSVGSGGPSYEQYF.